A single sample gave rise to the 14 T cell receptor beta chains below, sequenced in a study of T cell repertoires in cytomegalovirus infection (dated by TCRdb to the late 2010s). The treatment or condition label here, explained by the study, means: in vitro stimulation with specific CMV peptide epitopes to enrich CMV-specific T cells. This sample was sequenced with an Illumina HiSeq 1500. The public reads were reanalyzed by TCRdb: fastp trimming at Q25, MiXCR alignment, in-frame beta chains only. Merged by CDR3 protein, the rows form single entries marked with the most common genes and DNA. Here the sample has 650,000 to 900,000 distinct CDR3 sequences; approximately 29% occur a single time. Jointly, the top ten make up about an eighth of the sample. Their cognate antigens are unknown. The sequencing used cultured CD8+ T cells from PBMCs, collected from culture after CMV antigen stimulation. These receptors came from a human donor in good health (CMV status not recorded). Some clones in this sample may be carry-over from other donors' samples.

Only a few counts were recorded for this clonotype. J is TRBJ1-5 and V is TRBV27; 7 bases fit TRBD1. Germline CDR1 is MNHEY and CDR2 is SMNVEV (reference sequence). The CDR3 has 14 residues. V lost 4 bases to trimming and J lost 4 bases; unmatched junction nucleotides: 4. The CDR3 DNA reads as TGTGCCAGCAGTTCACAGGGGACAAATCAGCCCCAGCATTTT. Protein product: CASSSQGTNQPQHF.

This clonotype was recorded a few times. The DNA of the CDR3 is TGTGCCAGCAGCCAAGGTAGAGGTTTCTACAATGAGCAGTTCTTC. Amino acids: CASSQGRGFYNEQFF. The chain carries TRBV14 and TRBJ2-1; D uncertain. Germline CDR1 is SGHDN and CDR2 is FVKESK. The CDR3 runs to 15 residues. With 1 base removed from V and 3 bases from J, the gap between germline ends came to 10 bases.

V usage is TRBV7-9 and J usage is TRBJ2-7; 9 nucleotides agree with TRBD2. V dropped 5 bases and J dropped 3; count of bases not matched to a gene: 8. The CDR3 has 15 residues. Germline CDR1 SEHNR, CDR2 FQNEAQ (reference sequence). The CDR3 region is CASSPTSGQHYEQYF. CDR3 nucleotide sequence: TGTGCCAGCAGCCCCACTAGCGGGCAACACTACGAGCAGTACTTC.

Ten or more counts support this clonotype. J is TRBJ2-3 and V is TRBV7-6; D might be TRBD1 or TRBD2, each matching 5 bases. V lost 1 base, J lost 4 bases, and 15 bases lay in between. The CDR3 is 16 amino acids. The germline CDR1 and CDR2 sequences are SGHVS and FNYEAQ. Here the CDR3 reads CASSLGWGSTADTQYF. The CDR3, as DNA: TGTGCCAGCAGCTTAGGATGGGGGTCCACGGCAGATACGCAGTATTTT.

The table lists this clonotype with many counts. The rearrangement links TRBV6-1 to TRBJ2-1; the match to TRBD2 covers 11 bases. V was clipped by 6 bases and J by 5 bases; unmatched bases: 9. Germline V CDR1 and CDR2: MNHNS, SASEGT. The CDR3 loop spans 16 amino acids. In DNA, the CDR3 is TGTGCCAGCAGAAGAAAACTAGCGGGGGAGAACAATGAGCAGTTCTTC. It yields the protein CASRRKLAGENNEQFF.

A few counts support this clonotype. The rearrangement uses TRBV6-2 or TRBV6-3 and TRBJ2-2; weak D call: TRBD1 (5 bases). Germline-derived CDR1 and CDR2 are MNHEY and SVGEGT. The V end was cut by 2 bases, the J end by 4 bases, with 11 bases between. The CDR3 loop spans 15 amino acids. The CDR3 here is CASSYVRASTGELFF. The DNA of the CDR3 is TGTGCCAGCAGTTACGTCAGGGCGAGCACCGGGGAGCTGTTTTTT.

This clonotype was observed at least ten times. J is TRBJ2-5 and V is TRBV7-8, with 12 bases that match TRBD2. The V segment lost 9 bases and the J segment 4 bases; nucleotides outside the gene matches: 9. Germline values: CDR1 SGHVS, CDR2 FQNEAQ. This CDR3 is built from 15 residues. CDR3 nucleotide sequence: TGTGCCAGTGGCGGACTAGCGGGGCGGGTAGAGACCCAGTACTTC. Its translation: CASGGLAGRVETQYF.

This rearrangement joins TRBV4-1 to TRBJ2-7, with a tentative D call TRBD2 (5 bases). The CDR3 contains 14 residues. From germline, CDR1 is MGHRA and CDR2 YSYEKL. CDR3 region: CVSSQEGGSPLQYV. In DNA, the CDR3 is TGCGTCAGCAGCCAAGAAGGCGGGTCTCCCCTGCAGTACGTC.

In nucleotides, the CDR3 is TGTGCCAGCAGTTCCATCCCCGACAGGGATGGCTACACCTTC. Translated: CASSSIPDRDGYTF. V and J are TRBV6-8 and TRBJ1-2, with 7 bases lining up with TRBD1. V gave up 4 bases and J gave up 6 bases; unmatched junction bases: 8. Germline-derived CDR1 and CDR2 are MNHGY and SAAAGT. This CDR3 contains 14 residues.

Only a few counts were recorded for this clonotype. The chain joins TRBV7-9 to TRBJ2-5, with 9 bases identical to TRBD2. This CDR3 region has 15 residues. The germline V gene encodes CDR1 SEHNR and CDR2 FQNEAQ (reference sequence). V was clipped by 7 bases and J by 5 bases; unmatched bases: 11. As DNA, the CDR3 is TGTGCCAGCACACCGGGACTAGCTTTGAGGGAGACCCAGTACTTC. This translates into CASTPGLALRETQYF.

In its sample, this clonotype was seen many times. The chain couples TRBV7-8 to TRBJ2-7, with 13 bases fitting TRBD2. Germline V gene sequence: CDR1 SGHVS, CDR2 FQNEAQ. Trimming at V came to 4 bases and at J to 7 bases, leaving 7 bases not matched to a gene. CDR3 length: 15 residues. The DNA of the CDR3 is TGTGCCAGCAGCTCCCAGGGACTAGCGGGACAAGAGCAGTACTTC. It translates to CASSSQGLAGQEQYF.

With respect to this clonotype: Without the conserved terminal phenylalanine or tryptophan, this CDR3 likely stems from a read error. The CDR3 sequence: CASSLVGGGRAEAFL. The CDR3 nucleotides read TGTGCCAGCAGCTTAGTTGGGGGAGGGAGGGCTGAAGCTTTCCTT. This rearrangement joins TRBV7-9 to TRBJ1-1; D is perhaps TRBD1 (5 bases). This CDR3 region has 15 residues. CDR1 SEHNR and CDR2 FQNEAQ come from the germline V gene (reference sequence). V lost 1 base, J lost 6 bases, and 15 bases lay in between.

The chain uses TRBV27 and TRBJ2-7; TRBD1 might be the D (6 bases). The V gene lost 6 bases and the J gene lost 0 bases, with 12 bases spanning the gap. Germline-derived CDR1 and CDR2 are MNHEY and SMNVEV (reference sequence). The CDR3 has 14 amino acids. The CDR3 loop reads CASRPQGYSYEQYV. CDR3 in DNA: TGTGCCAGCAGGCCTCAGGGGTACTCCTACGAGCAGTACGTC.

This clonotype was observed many times. One end of the junction fails to match germline, which may point to a read error. The rearrangement uses TRBV7-8 and TRBJ2-3, with D possibly called TRBD1 or TRBD2 (5 bases each). This CDR3 is 12 amino acids long. Per germline, CDR1 SGHVS and CDR2 FQNEAQ. CDR3 sequence (DNA): TGTGCCAGCAGCTTAGGGGGGTTCGACTGCGATTTT. It specifies CASSLGGFDCDF. The full variable domain, in which reference TRBV7-8 and TRBJ2-3 provide the parts outside the CDR3, is GAGVSQSPRYKVAKRGQDVALRCDPISGHVSLFWYQQALGQGPEFLTYFQNEAQLDKSGLPSDRFFAERPEGSVSTLKIQRTQQEDSAVYLCASSLGGFDCDFGPGTRLTVL.